A selection of T cell receptor beta chains follows, all from one sample in a study of CD8 T cells in ankylosing spondylitis. A single record per CDR3 protein comes from TCRdb applying MiXCR to the 5' RACE reads. The sample contains some 240,000 distinct CDR3 sequences, about 7% of which appear only once. Specimen: blood, either unsorted or a sorted T cell fraction (not recorded which). These receptors were obtained from a male donor with ankylosing spondylitis. The CDR3 runs from the conserved cysteine through the conserved F or W. The D gene is left open where the match is weak. Rows give clone size only sometimes, using once, few, many, or a class for an expanded clone.

D gene	V gene	J gene	clone size	CDR3 DNA	CDR3 protein
TRBD1	TRBV30	TRBJ2-3	many	TGTGCCTGGAGTCGGGACAGGGTAACAGATACGCAGTATTTT	CAWSRDRVTDTQYF
TRBD2	TRBV7-9	TRBJ2-7	few	TGTGCCAGCCGGGCGGGGACTACCTACGAGCAGTACTTC	CASRAGTTYEQYF
.	TRBV5-6	TRBJ2-7	many	TGTGCCAGCAGCCCCGTTGGCAGGGGCTACGAGCAGTACTTC	CASSPVGRGYEQYF
TRBD1	TRBV5-1	TRBJ2-7	many	TGCGCCAGCCGCCCTCACCCAGGACAGGGACCCTACGAGCAGTACTTC	CASRPHPGQGPYEQYF
.	TRBV6-5	TRBJ2-3	many	TGTGCCAGCAGTTACGGGACTCGTCCGAACACAGATACGCAGTATTTT	CASSYGTRPNTDTQYF
TRBD1	TRBV10-3	TRBJ2-7	many	TGTGCCATCAGTGACCGAGGACAGGGTTATTCCTACGAGCAGTACTTC	CAISDRGQGYSYEQYF
.	TRBV7-9	TRBJ1-1	many	TGTGCCAGCAGCCTTGGACCGTCTGAAGCTTTCTTT	CASSLGPSEAFF
.	TRBV27	TRBJ1-5	many	TGTGCCAGCAGTTTCGGGGTAGAGCAGCCCCAGCATTTT	CASSFGVEQPQHF
.	TRBV5-1	TRBJ2-1	many	TGCGCCAGCAGCTTGGGGACCGCCAGCTCCTACAATGAGCAGTTCTTC	CASSLGTASSYNEQFF
.	TRBV4-2	TRBJ1-5	many	TGTGCCAGCAGCCAGTTTGACAGCAATCAGCCCCAGCATTTT	CASSQFDSNQPQHF
TRBD1	TRBV2	TRBJ2-7	.	TGTGCCAGCAGTGAGGACAGGGGGCTGAACGAGCAGTACTTC	CASSEDRGLNEQYF
TRBD1	TRBV5-1	TRBJ2-2	many	TGCGCCAGCAGTTCCCAAACAGGGGTGACCGGGGAGCTGTTTTTT	CASSSQTGVTGELFF
.	TRBV24-1	TRBJ1-2	many	TGTGCCACCTACTCAACTAACTATGGCTACACCTTC	CATYSTNYGYTF
.	TRBV10-3	TRBJ1-1	few	TGTGCCATCAGTGAGTCCGTCGGAATGAACACTGAAGCTTTCTTT	CAISESVGMNTEAFF
.	TRBV14	TRBJ2-7	.	TGTGCCAGCAGCCAAGGTGGCGAAGGGCAGTACTTC	CASSQGGEGQYF
.	TRBV20-1	TRBJ1-1	many	TGCAGTGCTAGAGAACCCGGTTTGGGGAACCCTGAAGCTTTCTTT	CSAREPGLGNPEAFF
.	TRBV7-9	TRBJ2-1	many	TGTGCCAGCAGCCATAGCCGCAAGAGCAGGCAGTTCTTC	CASSHSRKSRQFF
.	TRBV24-1	TRBJ1-2	many	TGTGCCACCAGTGATTTGCGACTTAACTATGGCTACACCTTC	CATSDLRLNYGYTF
TRBD1	TRBV7-9	TRBJ2-7	few	TGTGCCAGCAGCCTCGGACAGGGGGTTCGATACGAGCAGTACTTC	CASSLGQGVRYEQYF
.	TRBV27	TRBJ2-5	many	TGTGCCAGCAGTTTATATGCGGGAGAGACCCAGTACTTC	CASSLYAGETQYF
TRBD2	TRBV25-1	TRBJ2-2	few	TGTGCCAGCAGTGAGTCCAAGGGGATCAGCGGGGCTATCCACCCCGGGGAGCTGTTTTTT	CASSESKGISGAIHPGELFF